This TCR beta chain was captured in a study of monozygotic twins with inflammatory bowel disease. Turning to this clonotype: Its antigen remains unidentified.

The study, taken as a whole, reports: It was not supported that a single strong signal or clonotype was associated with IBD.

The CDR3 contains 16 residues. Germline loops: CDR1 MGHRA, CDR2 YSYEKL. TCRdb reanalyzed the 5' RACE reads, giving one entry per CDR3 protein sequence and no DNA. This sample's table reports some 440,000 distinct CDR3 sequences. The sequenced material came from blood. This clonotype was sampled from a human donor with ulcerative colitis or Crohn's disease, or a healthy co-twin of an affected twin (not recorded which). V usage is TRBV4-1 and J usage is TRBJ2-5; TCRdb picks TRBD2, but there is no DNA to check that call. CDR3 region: CASSPMGGDFQETQYF.